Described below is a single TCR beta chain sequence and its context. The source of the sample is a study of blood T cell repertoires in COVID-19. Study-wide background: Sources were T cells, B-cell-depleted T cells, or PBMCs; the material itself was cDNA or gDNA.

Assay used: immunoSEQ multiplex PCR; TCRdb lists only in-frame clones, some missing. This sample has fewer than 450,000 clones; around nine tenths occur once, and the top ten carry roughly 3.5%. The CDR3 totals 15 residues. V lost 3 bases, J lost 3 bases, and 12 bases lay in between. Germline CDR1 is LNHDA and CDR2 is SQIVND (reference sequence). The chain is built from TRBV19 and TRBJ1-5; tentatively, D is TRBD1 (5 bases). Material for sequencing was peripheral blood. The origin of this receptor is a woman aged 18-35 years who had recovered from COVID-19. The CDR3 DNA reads TGTGCCAGTAGTATCCACGACAGCTTCAATCAGCCCCAGCATTTT. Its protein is CASSIHDSFNQPQHF. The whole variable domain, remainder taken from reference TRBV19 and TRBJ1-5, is DGGITQSPKYLFRKEGQNVTLSCEQNLNHDAMYWYRQDPGQGLRLIYYSQIVNDFQKGDIAEGYSVSREKKESFPLTVTSAQKNPTAFYLCASSIHDSFNQPQHFGDGTRLSIL.